What follows are 17 T cell receptor beta chains derived from one specimen sequenced in a study of human T cells and chemical hapten exposure. TCRdb redid the calling of the RACE reads with MiXCR, one entry per CDR3 protein. The sample includes roughly 100,000 distinct CDR3 sequences, nearly 35% of them seen just once. Time point of the sample: patch test 3, about 24 weeks after DPC sensitization. Treatment described: therapeutic diphenylcyclopropenone sensitization with weekly scalp DPC. Sequenced material: whole blood, taken in connection with sensitization to the hapten diphenylcyclopropenone (DPC). These receptor sequences come from a man aged 35-49 years with alopecia areata. Some clones in this sample may be carry-over from other donors' samples.

This clonotype has just a few counts. In DNA, the CDR3 is TGCAGTGCTCCACCGATTAGCGGGAGGGTAACAGATACGCAGTATTTT. Amino acid sequence: CSAPPISGRVTDTQYF. V usage is TRBV20-1 and J usage is TRBJ2-3; 11 bases line up with TRBD2. The germline V gene encodes CDR1 DFQATT and CDR2 SNEGSKA (reference sequence). V was clipped by 5 bases and J by 3 bases; unmatched bases: 10. The CDR3 extends over 16 amino acids.

The J gene is TRBJ2-5, the V gene TRBV6-5; unclear D gene. There are 16 residues in the CDR3. Trimming pared 0 bases from V and 1 base from J, leaving 12 bases between. Germline CDR1 and CDR2: MNHEY and SVGAGI. The CDR3: CASSYSIIGPQETQYF. The CDR3 bases are TGTGCCAGCAGTTACTCGATTATAGGCCCCCAAGAGACCCAGTACTTC.

V gene TRBV12-3 or TRBV12-4 combines with J gene TRBJ1-1, with 8 bases that match TRBD1. This CDR3 is 14 amino acids long. V trimming: 5 bases; J trimming: 0 bases; junction bases outside the gene matches: 2. CDR3 DNA: TGTGCCAGCAGTCCAGGGGGCTTGAACACTGAAGCTTTCTTT. As protein: CASSPGGLNTEAFF.

This clonotype has a handful of counts. The V call is TRBV30, the J call TRBJ2-5, with a weak D call TRBD1 (6 bases). Trimming stripped 2 bases from V and 3 bases from J, with 16 bases between. The length of the CDR3 is 15 residues. Looked up from germline, CDR1 is GTSNPN and CDR2 is SVGIG (reference sequence). In DNA, the CDR3 is TGTGCCTGGAGTCCAAACAGGGCCCTTAAAGAGACCCAGTACTTC. It yields the protein CAWSPNRALKETQYF.

V and J are TRBV6-1 and TRBJ1-1, with TRBD1 as a possible D gene (5 bases). Germline CDR1 reads MNHNS; CDR2 reads SASEGT. The CDR3 has 15 residues. Trimming left V 4 bases short and J 1 base short, with 13 bases between. In DNA, the CDR3 is TGTGCCAGCAGTGCGGGACCGAACGCGAACACTGAAGCTTTCTTT. It yields the protein CASSAGPNANTEAFF.

This clonotype was found a few times. The J gene is TRBJ2-5, the V gene TRBV6-5, with 7 nucleotides matching TRBD1. Germline V gene lookup returns CDR1 MNHEY and CDR2 SVGAGI. The CDR3 length is 15 residues. V lost 5 bases and J lost 4; bases outside the gene matches: 10. In DNA form, the CDR3 reads TGTGCCAGCAGTACCGACAGGGCTTGGATAGAGACCCAGTACTTC. Residues: CASSTDRAWIETQYF.

V and J are TRBV7-9 and TRBJ2-5; TRBD1 matches 9 bases. The CDR3 extends over 13 amino acids. Trimming took 7 bases from V and 4 from J; bases not matched to a gene: 4. Germline-derived CDR1 and CDR2 are SEHNR and FQNEAQ (reference sequence). CDR3 sequence: CASMGQGLETQYF. CDR3 coding DNA: TGTGCCAGCATGGGACAGGGTTTAGAGACCCAGTACTTC.

This clonotype was counted a few times. The chain is built from TRBV5-1 and TRBJ1-4; D may be TRBD1 (6 bases). Germline CDR1 and CDR2: SGHRS and YFSETQ. The CDR3 is 15 residues long. V was trimmed by 3 bases and J by 3 bases, leaving 12 bases between them. This CDR3 is CASSSDRMANEKLFF. DNA of the CDR3: TGCGCCAGCAGCTCGGACAGAATGGCTAATGAAAAACTGTTTTTT.

This clonotype was recorded a few times. The rearrangement joins TRBV6-5 to TRBJ2-7; tentatively, D is TRBD1 (5 bases). The CDR3 totals 14 residues. V gave up 5 bases and J gave up 1 base, with 12 bases separating them. CDR1 MNHEY and CDR2 SVGAGI come from the germline V gene. CDR3 in DNA: TGTGCCAGCAGTCGACAGATGGATTCCTACGAGCAGTACGTC. As protein: CASSRQMDSYEQYV.

J is TRBJ2-1 and V is TRBV10-3; D may be TRBD2 (6 bases). Trimming cost V 10 bases and J 12 bases, with 10 bases left between them. Germline V gene data show CDR1 as ENHRY and CDR2 as SYGVKD. The CDR3 has 9 amino acids. The CDR3 nucleotides read TGTGCCACCGGGACTCCGCAGTTCTTC. This sequence encodes CATGTPQFF.

This chain joins TRBV5-1 and TRBJ1-5; no definite D call. The V end lost 3 bases, the J end lost 2 bases, and 6 bases lay between the germline ends. CDR1 SGHRS and CDR2 YFSETQ come from the germline V gene. The CDR3 length is 13 residues. CDR3: CASSWNGNQPQHF. In DNA form, the CDR3 reads TGCGCCAGCAGCTGGAATGGCAATCAGCCCCAGCATTTT.

This clonotype was counted ten times or more. This rearrangement joins TRBV4-2 to TRBJ2-1, with TRBD2 matching 9 bases. CDR3 length: 17 amino acids. The V segment lost 0 bases and the J segment 6 bases; nucleotides outside the gene matches: 9. Germline V gene data show CDR1 as LGHNA and CDR2 as YNFKEQ. CDR3 bases: TGTGCCAGCAGCCAAGAGTTAGCGGGAGCAGGGCGCAATGAGCAGTTCTTC. Its translation is CASSQELAGAGRNEQFF.

This clonotype turned up a few times. In nucleotides, the CDR3 is TGTGCCAGCAGCTTAGTCATGGGACAGGTGAACACTGAAGCTTTCTTT. Its protein product is CASSLVMGQVNTEAFF. The chain is built from TRBV11-2 and TRBJ1-1; TRBD1 aligns across 8 bases. V shed 1 base, J shed 0 bases, and the junction held 4 bases outside the gene matches. The CDR3 has 16 residues. CDR1 SGHAT and CDR2 FQNNGV come from the germline V gene.

This clonotype was counted only a few times. The V call is TRBV20-1, the J call TRBJ2-5, with 10 bases matching TRBD2. The CDR3 loop spans 13 amino acids. After removal of 5 bases from V and 4 bases from J, the junction contained 4 bases not matched to a gene. Germline V lookup: CDR1 DFQATT, CDR2 SNEGSKA (reference sequence). CDR3: CSAGRLAGETQYF. The CDR3 DNA reads as TGCAGTGCTGGGCGACTAGCGGGAGAGACCCAGTACTTC.

This clonotype turned up a few times. The chain combines TRBV10-3 with TRBJ1-5, with D hard to call. The germline CDR1 and CDR2 sequences are ENHRY and SYGVKD. V was shortened by 4 bases and J by 0 bases, with 7 bases between the two germline ends. CDR3 length: 14 residues. The CDR3 spells CAISGYNSNQPQHF. The CDR3 DNA is TGTGCCATCAGTGGGTATAATAGCAATCAGCCCCAGCATTTT.

In this sample, this clonotype turned up a few times. V and J are TRBV12-3 or TRBV12-4 and TRBJ1-1; D uncertain. The V gene lost 4 bases and the J gene lost 3 bases, with 9 bases spanning the gap. This CDR3 has 13 amino acids. The CDR3 DNA follows: TGTGCCAGCAGTTCACCAGTGTACACTGAAGCTTTCTTT. Translated: CASSSPVYTEAFF.

The genes are TRBV24-1 and TRBJ2-3; 9 bases match TRBD2. The CDR3 length is 15 residues. Germline values: CDR1 KGHDR, CDR2 SFDVKD. The J segment lost 0 bases and the V segment lost 3 bases, leaving 0 bases of the junction unmatched. This chain's CDR3 is CATSDTSGSTDTQYF. CDR3 sequence (DNA): TGTGCCACCAGTGATACTAGCGGGAGCACAGATACGCAGTATTTT.